Presented here are 19 T cell receptor beta chains from one specimen sequenced in a study of cytomegalovirus exposure and HLA in healthy donors. The study ran its PCR with 60 Vbeta and 13 Jbeta primers. Sequenced by immunoSEQ multiplex PCR; TCRdb stores in-frame clones only, minus some. The sample holds some 100,000 clones, around 75% seen once. Specimen: PBMCs. Receptors were obtained from a male donor in good health and CMV-seropositive.

This chain joins TRBV9 and TRBJ2-2, with no clear D. The V and J ends lost 0 bases and 4 bases respectively, with 4 bases between them. The CDR3 has 13 residues. CDR1 is SGDLS, CDR2 YYNGEE, per germline. In nucleotides, the CDR3 is TGTGCCAGCAGCGTAGTCTCCACCGGGGAGCTGTTTTTT. As protein: CASSVVSTGELFF.

This clone occurred a few times. The rearrangement joins TRBV5-6 to TRBJ1-2; 8 nucleotides match TRBD1. The CDR3 has 15 residues. Germline assignment: CDR1 SGHDT and CDR2 YYEEEE. Losses at the gene ends were 2 bases for V and 2 bases for J; bases not matched to a gene: 5. The CDR3 nucleotides read TGTGCCAGCAGCTTAGTGGGACAGGAAAACTATGGCTACACCTTC. Its protein product is CASSLVGQENYGYTF.

The genes are TRBV7-8 and TRBJ2-1; tentatively, D is TRBD1 (7 bases). V shed 3 bases and J shed 3 bases, with 15 bases lying between them. Germline V gene sequence: CDR1 SGHVS, CDR2 FQNEAQ. The CDR3 is made up of 16 amino acids. The CDR3 region has the DNA TGTGCCAGCAGCTTTACCGACAGGGACTTCTACAATGAGCAGTTCTTC. Translating it yields CASSFTDRDFYNEQFF.

CDR3 coding DNA: TGCGCCAGCAGCACCGTAGTGGGGGGCTACGAGCAGTACTTC. Protein: CASSTVVGGYEQYF. The chain joins TRBV5-1 to TRBJ2-7; a weak D match, TRBD2 (6 bases). The germline CDR1 and CDR2 sequences are SGHRS and YFSETQ. The V gene lost 4 bases and the J gene lost 3 bases, with 14 bases spanning the gap. CDR3 size: 14 residues. Based on the CDR3 plus reference TRBV5-1 and TRBJ2-7, the full variable domain is KAGVTQTPRYLIKTRGQQVTLSCSPISGHRSVSWYQQTPGQGLQFLFEYFSETQRNKGNFPGRFSGRQFSNSRSEMNVSTLELGDSALYLCASSTVVGGYEQYFGPGTRLTVT.

The chain joins TRBV19 to TRBJ1-1; a possible D gene is TRBD1 (5 bases). Trimming left V 1 base short and J 1 base short, with 10 bases between. CDR1 is LNHDA, CDR2 SQIVND, per germline (reference sequence). This CDR3 has 15 amino acids. CDR3 in amino acids: CASSIARVENTEAFF. CDR3 sequence (DNA): TGTGCCAGTAGTATAGCCAGGGTGGAGAACACTGAAGCTTTCTTT.

The chain uses TRBV5-1 and TRBJ1-2; a possible D gene is TRBD1 (6 bases). Germline CDR1 SGHRS, CDR2 YFSETQ. V was trimmed by 4 bases and J by 0 bases, leaving 13 bases between them. The CDR3 is made up of 15 amino acids. CDR3 DNA sequence: TGCGCCAGCAGCCCCCGGGGGGCCGCTAACTATGGCTACACCTTC. This sequence encodes CASSPRGAANYGYTF.

This clone was seen a handful of times. This chain connects TRBV6-1 to TRBJ1-2; D might be TRBD1 (6 bases). V shed 6 bases and J shed 2 bases, with 10 bases lying between them. Germline V gene data show CDR1 as MNHNS and CDR2 as SASEGT. CDR3 length: 13 amino acids. The CDR3 reads CASRDSINYGYTF. CDR3 nucleotides: TGTGCCAGCAGGGACAGCATAAACTATGGCTACACCTTC.

The chain couples TRBV25-1 to TRBJ1-2; 9 bases are a match to TRBD1. Germline V CDR1 and CDR2: MGHDK, SYGVNS. The V segment lost 5 bases and the J segment 2 bases; nucleotides outside the gene matches: 12. The CDR3 sequence is 17 residues long. CDR3 sequence: CASSSGTGKVANYGYTF. The DNA for the CDR3 is TGTGCCAGCAGTAGTGGGACAGGGAAGGTAGCCAACTATGGCTACACCTTC.

The chain carries TRBV29-1 and TRBJ2-3; D not resolved. The V gene's germline CDR1 is SQVTM and CDR2 ANQGSEA. Trimming shortened V by 2 bases and J by 0 bases, and 6 bases separated the two germline ends. This CDR3 is built from 13 residues. CDR3 in amino acids: CSVEKQSTDTQYF. Written as DNA, the CDR3 is TGCAGCGTTGAAAAACAGAGCACAGATACGCAGTATTTT.

V gene TRBV2 combines with J gene TRBJ2-5, with 8 nucleotides matching TRBD1. V lost 4 bases and J lost 4; bases outside the gene matches: 5. This CDR3 is 14 amino acids long. The germline V gene encodes CDR1 SNHLY and CDR2 FYNNEI. The CDR3 sequence: CASSGQGMGETQYF. CDR3 in DNA: TGTGCCAGCAGTGGACAGGGGATGGGAGAGACCCAGTACTTC.

As to this clone: The same CDR3 also results from other DNA sequences found in this sample. The chain combines TRBV7-3 with TRBJ2-5, with 8 bases identical to TRBD1. After removal of 4 bases from V and 5 bases from J, the junction contained 6 bases not matched to a gene. Germline V lookup: CDR1 SGHTA, CDR2 FQGTGA. This CDR3 is built from 14 residues. The CDR3: CASSSGQGLETQYF. DNA of the CDR3: TGTGCCAGCAGCTCAGGACAGGGTTTGGAGACCCAGTACTTC.

V gene TRBV7-2 combines with J gene TRBJ1-1; D is unresolved. V dropped 1 base and J dropped 0 bases, with 9 bases sitting between them. This CDR3 comprises 15 residues. CDR1 is SGHTA, CDR2 FQGNSA, per germline. CDR3 residues: CASSLVASMNTEAFF. In nucleotides, the CDR3 is TGTGCCAGCAGCTTAGTCGCTTCTATGAACACTGAAGCTTTCTTT.

In this sample, this clone turned up a few times. The CDR3 sequence: CAWTPTSGTDTQYF. The CDR3 region has the DNA TGTGCCTGGACCCCAACTAGCGGGACAGATACGCAGTATTTT. V usage is TRBV30 and J usage is TRBJ2-3; 9 bases are shared with TRBD2. Losses at the gene ends were 4 bases for V and 3 bases for J; bases not matched to a gene: 5. From germline, CDR1 is GTSNPN and CDR2 SVGIG (reference sequence). This CDR3 has 14 residues.

The rearrangement uses TRBV5-4 and TRBJ1-4, with D perhaps TRBD1 (6 bases). CDR1 is SGHNT, CDR2 YYREEE, per germline (reference sequence). V lost 3 bases to trimming and J lost 4 bases, with 22 bases between them. The CDR3 is made up of 18 amino acids. CDR3 sequence (DNA): TGTGCCAGCAGCTCGGGGGGGGGCCCCAGTCCGGGTAATGAAAAACTGTTTTTT. It specifies CASSSGGGPSPGNEKLFF.

The chain joins TRBV30 to TRBJ1-5; weak D call: TRBD1 (6 bases). The germline V gene encodes CDR1 GTSNPN and CDR2 SVGIG (reference sequence). V was cut by 0 bases and J by 0 bases, with 12 bases left in between. The CDR3 totals 16 residues. For the CDR3, the DNA is TGTGCCTGGAGTGTCAGGGGCCTTCCTAGCAATCAGCCCCAGCATTTT. It is translated as CAWSVRGLPSNQPQHF.

The chain employs TRBV5-1 and TRBJ2-1; no firm D call. The V end was cut by 5 bases, the J end by 0 bases, with 12 bases between. In germline, CDR1 is SGHRS, CDR2 YFSETQ. This CDR3 is 15 amino acids long. Written as DNA, the CDR3 is TGCGCCAGCAGGCCTGACACGAGCTCCTACAATGAGCAGTTCTTC. Translated: CASRPDTSSYNEQFF.

The V call is TRBV4-3, the J call TRBJ1-6, with a tentative D call TRBD1 (6 bases). The CDR3 is 16 residues long. Looked up from germline, CDR1 is LGHNA and CDR2 is YSLEER. With 4 bases removed from V and 7 bases from J, the gap between germline ends came to 17 bases. The CDR3 loop is CASSPSFTGLNSPLHF. The CDR3 DNA is TGCGCCAGCAGCCCATCTTTTACAGGGTTGAATTCACCCCTCCACTTT.

This clone was recorded once. The chain links TRBV7-6 to TRBJ2-5; a possible D gene is TRBD2 (6 bases). The CDR3 is 17 amino acids. The germline CDR1 and CDR2 sequences are SGHVS and FNYEAQ. With 4 bases removed from V and 1 base from J, the gap between germline ends came to 19 bases. The CDR3 loop is CASSSLRGITFQETQYF. In DNA, the CDR3 is TGTGCCAGCAGCTCCCTTCGGGGGATCACCTTCCAAGAGACCCAGTACTTC.

CDR3 nucleotide sequence: TGTGCCAGCAGCTTCGGACAGGGGGGGGAAAATTCACCCCTCCACTTT. As protein: CASSFGQGGENSPLHF. The gene calls are TRBV5-6 and TRBJ1-6, with 10 bases identical to TRBD1. V was pared by 2 bases and J by 7 bases, with 6 bases of the junction left unmatched. Germline CDR1 reads SGHDT; CDR2 reads YYEEEE. The CDR3 loop spans 16 amino acids.